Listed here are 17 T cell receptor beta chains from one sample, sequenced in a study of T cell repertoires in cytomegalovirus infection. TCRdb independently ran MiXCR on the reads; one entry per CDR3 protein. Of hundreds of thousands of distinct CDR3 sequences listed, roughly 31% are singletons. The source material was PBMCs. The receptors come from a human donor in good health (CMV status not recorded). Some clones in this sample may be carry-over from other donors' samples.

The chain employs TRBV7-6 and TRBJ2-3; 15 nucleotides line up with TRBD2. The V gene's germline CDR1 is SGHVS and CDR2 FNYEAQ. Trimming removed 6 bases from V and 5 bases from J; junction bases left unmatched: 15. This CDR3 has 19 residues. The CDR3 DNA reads TGTGCCAGCAGTCTTTTCGGGACTAGCGGGGGGCGGGCAGGAGATACGCAGTATTTT. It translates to CASSLFGTSGGRAGDTQYF.

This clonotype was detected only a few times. Written as DNA, the CDR3 is TGTGCCAGCAGACAGCAGAACACCGGGGAGCTGTTTTTT. It translates to CASRQQNTGELFF. The genes are TRBV7-2 and TRBJ2-2; D unresolved. Germline CDR1 SGHTA, CDR2 FQGNSA. The CDR3 length is 13 residues. V shed 6 bases and J shed 1 base, with 6 bases lying between them.

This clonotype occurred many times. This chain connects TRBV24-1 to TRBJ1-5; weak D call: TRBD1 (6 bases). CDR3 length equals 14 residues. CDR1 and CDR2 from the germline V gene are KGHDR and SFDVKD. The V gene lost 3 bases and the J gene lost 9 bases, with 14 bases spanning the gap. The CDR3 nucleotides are TGTGCCACCAGTGATGCAGGGGATCTGAGGCCCCAGCATTTT. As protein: CATSDAGDLRPQHF.

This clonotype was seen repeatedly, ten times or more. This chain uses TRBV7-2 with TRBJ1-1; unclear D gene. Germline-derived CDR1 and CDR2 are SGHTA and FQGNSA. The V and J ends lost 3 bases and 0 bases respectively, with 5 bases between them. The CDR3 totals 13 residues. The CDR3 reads CASSLPVNTEAFF. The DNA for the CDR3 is TGTGCCAGCAGCTTGCCGGTGAACACTGAAGCTTTCTTT.

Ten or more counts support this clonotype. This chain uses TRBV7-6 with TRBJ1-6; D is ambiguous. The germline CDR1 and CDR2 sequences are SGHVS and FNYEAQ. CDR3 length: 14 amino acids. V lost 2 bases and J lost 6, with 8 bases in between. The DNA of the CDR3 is TGTGCCAGCAGCTTATCAGATCGTAATTCACCCCTCCACTTT. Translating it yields CASSLSDRNSPLHF. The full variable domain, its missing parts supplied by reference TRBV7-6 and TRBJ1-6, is GAGVSQSPRYKVTKRGQDVALRCDPISGHVSLYWYRQALGQGPEFLTYFNYEAQQDKSGLPNDRFSAERPEGSISTLTIQRTEQRDSAMYRCASSLSDRNSPLHFGNGTRLTVT.

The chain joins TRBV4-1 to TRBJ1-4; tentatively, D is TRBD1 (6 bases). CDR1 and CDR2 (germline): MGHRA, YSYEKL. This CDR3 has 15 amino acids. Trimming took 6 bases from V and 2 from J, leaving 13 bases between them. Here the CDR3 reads CASSRRGGTNEKLFF. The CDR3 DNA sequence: TGCGCCAGCAGTCGGAGGGGGGGGACTAATGAAAAACTGTTTTTT.

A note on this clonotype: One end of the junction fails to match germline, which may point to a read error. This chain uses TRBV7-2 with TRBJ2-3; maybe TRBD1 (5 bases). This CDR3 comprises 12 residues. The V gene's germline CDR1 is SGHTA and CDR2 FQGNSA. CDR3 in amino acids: CASSSPQGTHYF. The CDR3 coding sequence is TGTGCCAGCAGCTCCCCTCAGGGTACGCATTATTTT.

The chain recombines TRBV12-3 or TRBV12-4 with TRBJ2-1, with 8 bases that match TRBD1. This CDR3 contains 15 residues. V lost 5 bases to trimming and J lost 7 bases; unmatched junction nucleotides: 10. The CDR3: CASSRGQGGSNEQFF. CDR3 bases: TGTGCCAGCAGTAGAGGACAGGGTGGGTCAAATGAGCAGTTCTTC.

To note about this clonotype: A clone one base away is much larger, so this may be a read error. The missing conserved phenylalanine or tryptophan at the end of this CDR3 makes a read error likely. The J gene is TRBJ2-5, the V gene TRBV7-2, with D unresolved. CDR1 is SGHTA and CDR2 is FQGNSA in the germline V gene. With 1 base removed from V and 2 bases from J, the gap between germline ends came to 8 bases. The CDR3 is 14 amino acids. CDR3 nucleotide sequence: TGTGCCAGCAGCTTAGAGTACAGACAAGAGACCCAGTACTGC. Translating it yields CASSLEYRQETQYC.

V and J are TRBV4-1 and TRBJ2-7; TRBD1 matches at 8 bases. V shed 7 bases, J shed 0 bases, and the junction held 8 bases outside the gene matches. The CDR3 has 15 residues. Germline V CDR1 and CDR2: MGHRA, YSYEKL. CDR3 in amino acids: CASIVGQGLSYEQYF. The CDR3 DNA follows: TGCGCCAGCATCGTAGGACAGGGCCTCTCCTACGAGCAGTACTTC.

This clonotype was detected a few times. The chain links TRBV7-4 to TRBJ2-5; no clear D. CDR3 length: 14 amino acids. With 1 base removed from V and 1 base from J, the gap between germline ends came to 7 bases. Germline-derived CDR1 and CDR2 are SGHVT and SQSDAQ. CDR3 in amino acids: CASSLELPQETQYF. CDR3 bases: TGTGCCAGCAGCTTAGAGCTGCCCCAAGAGACCCAGTACTTC.

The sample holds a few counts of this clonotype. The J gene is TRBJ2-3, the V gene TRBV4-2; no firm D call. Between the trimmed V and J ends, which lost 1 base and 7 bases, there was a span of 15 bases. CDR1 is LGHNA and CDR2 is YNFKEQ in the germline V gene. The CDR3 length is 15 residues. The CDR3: CASSQAQSQANTQYF. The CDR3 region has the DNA TGTGCCAGCAGCCAAGCACAGAGCCAAGCAAATACGCAGTATTTT.

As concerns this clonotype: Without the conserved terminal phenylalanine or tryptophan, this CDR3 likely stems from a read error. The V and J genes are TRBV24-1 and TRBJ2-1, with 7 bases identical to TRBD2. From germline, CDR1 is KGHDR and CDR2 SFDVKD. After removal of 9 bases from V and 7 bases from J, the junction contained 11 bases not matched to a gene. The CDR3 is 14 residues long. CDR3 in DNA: TGTGCCACCGGCAGGGAGGGGTCCTTAAATGAGCAGTTCTTA. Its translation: CATGREGSLNEQFL.

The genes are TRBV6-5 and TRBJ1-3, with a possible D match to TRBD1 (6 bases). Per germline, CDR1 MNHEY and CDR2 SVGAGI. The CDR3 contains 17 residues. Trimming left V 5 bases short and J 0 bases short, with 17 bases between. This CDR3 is CASSKRGASSSGNTIYF. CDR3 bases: TGTGCCAGCAGTAAAAGGGGGGCGTCCAGCTCTGGAAACACCATATATTTT.

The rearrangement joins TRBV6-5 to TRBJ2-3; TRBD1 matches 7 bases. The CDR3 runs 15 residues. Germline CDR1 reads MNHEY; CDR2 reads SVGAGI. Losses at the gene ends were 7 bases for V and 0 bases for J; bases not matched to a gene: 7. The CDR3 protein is CASKSQDRSTDTQYF. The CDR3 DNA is TGTGCCAGCAAGTCACAGGACAGGAGCACAGATACGCAGTATTTT.

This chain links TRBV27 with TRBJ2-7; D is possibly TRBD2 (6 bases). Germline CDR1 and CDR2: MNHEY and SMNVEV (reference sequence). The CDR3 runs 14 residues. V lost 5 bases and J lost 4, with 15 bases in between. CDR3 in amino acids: CASSPAGSRYEQYF. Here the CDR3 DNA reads TGTGCCAGCAGTCCCGCGGGGAGCAGATACGAGCAGTACTTC.

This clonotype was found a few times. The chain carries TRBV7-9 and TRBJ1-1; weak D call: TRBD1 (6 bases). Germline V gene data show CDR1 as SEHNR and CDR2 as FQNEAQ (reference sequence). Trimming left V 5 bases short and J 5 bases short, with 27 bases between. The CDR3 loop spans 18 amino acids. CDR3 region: CASSVGLQTGRKGTEAFF. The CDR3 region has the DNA TGTGCCAGCAGCGTGGGGCTACAGACAGGACGAAAGGGGACTGAAGCTTTCTTT.